Each of the 3 T cell receptor beta chains below was sequenced from the same sample in a study of T-cell memory formation after mild COVID-19. TCRdb re-called the 5' RACE reads with MiXCR, one entry per CDR3 protein. The sample shows around 340,000 distinct CDR3 sequences, under 25% of them seen only once. Sequencing input: PBMCs or a T cell subset sorted from them (not recorded which). The receptors here all came from an adult woman who had mild COVID-19 (a few samples of this study predate the infection). Cell type and time point are not known.

J is TRBJ1-5 and V is TRBV20-1; D not certain. V shed 3 bases and J shed 4 bases, with 10 bases lying between them. This CDR3 contains 13 residues. Germline V gene data show CDR1 as DFQATT and CDR2 as SNEGSKA (reference sequence). The CDR3 loop reads CSASPDTNQPQHF. The CDR3 DNA reads TGCAGTGCTAGTCCCGATACGAATCAGCCCCAGCATTTT.

This clonotype has only a few counts. The genes are TRBV7-9 and TRBJ2-7, with 10 bases matching TRBD2. V shed 3 bases, J shed 4 bases, and the junction held 6 bases outside the gene matches. CDR1 and CDR2 from the germline V gene are SEHNR and FQNEAQ (reference sequence). The CDR3 consists of 15 residues. DNA of the CDR3: TGTGCCAGCAGCTTCTTCCTAGCGGGGGCATACGAGCAGTACTTC. Residues: CASSFFLAGAYEQYF.

The V gene is TRBV20-1, the J gene TRBJ1-2, with 7 bases matching TRBD1. CDR3 size: 12 residues. Trimming took 6 bases from V and 5 from J; bases not matched to a gene: 6. The germline V gene encodes CDR1 DFQATT and CDR2 SNEGSKA (reference sequence). CDR3 protein: CSATGTDYGYTF. In nucleotides, the CDR3 is TGCAGTGCAACCGGGACAGATTATGGCTACACCTTC.